This is a list of T cell receptor beta chains from one sample in a study of blood T cell repertoires in COVID-19. TCRdb keeps only in-frame clones here, not all; method: immunoSEQ multiplex PCR. Of under 130,000 clones listed, 70% to 85% were seen once; the top ten hold under 25%. Sequenced material: peripheral blood. The receptors were gathered from a man in his 70s with active or convalescent COVID-19. CDR3s include the opening cysteine and the closing phenylalanine or tryptophan. D genes are given only for firm matches. Only some rows state a clone size, as once, few, many or a class for expanded clones.

V gene,J gene,D gene,clone size,CDR3 DNA,CDR3 protein
TRBV30,TRBJ1-1,NA,NA,TGTGCCTGGGCAACTCGACTGGCGGCAAACACTGAAGCTTTCTTT,CAWATRLAANTEAFF
TRBV7-2,TRBJ2-7,TRBD1,NA,TGTGCCAGCAGCTTAGGACGGGACAGGGCCCCCTACGAGCAGTACTTC,CASSLGRDRAPYEQYF
TRBV5-4,TRBJ1-6,TRBD1,NA,TGTGCCAGCAGCTATTTTGACAGGGATCGATCACCCCTCCACTTT,CASSYFDRDRSPLHF
TRBV3-1/TRBV3-2,TRBJ1-5,TRBD1,NA,TGTGCCAGCAGCCGCGCGGACAGGGGTCATCAGCCCCAGCATTTT,CASSRADRGHQPQHF
TRBV5-1,TRBJ2-2,TRBD1,NA,TGCGCCAGCAGCTCCAGATCTCGGGACAGGGGGAACACCGGGGAGCTGTTTTTT,CASSSRSRDRGNTGELFF
TRBV6-5,TRBJ1-2,NA,once,TGTGCCAGCAGACCAGGGTATGGCTACACCTTC,CASRPGYGYTF
TRBV28,TRBJ2-7,NA,NA,TGTGCCAGCGTCAGGGTTTCTGGCTTCGAGCAGTACTTC,CASVRVSGFEQYF
TRBV10-2,TRBJ2-7,NA,NA,TGCGCCAGCAGCCCTTTGGACAGACACAAGTACTTC,CASSPLDRHKYF
TRBV6-4,TRBJ2-7,TRBD1,NA,TGTGCCAGCAGCGAGGGACAGAGCTCCTACGAGCAGTACTTC,CASSEGQSSYEQYF
TRBV19,TRBJ1-4,TRBD1,NA,TGTGCCAGTAGGAACTCGGGACAGGGAGGTGAAAAACTGTTTTTT,CASRNSGQGGEKLFF
TRBV19,TRBJ1-5,NA,NA,TGTGCCAGTAGTATTAGGACAGCTCCTTATAGCAATCAGCCCCAGCATTTT,CASSIRTAPYSNQPQHF
TRBV18,TRBJ2-1,NA,few,TGTGCCAGCTCACCACCGGAAAGCGGAGCCTACAATGAGCAGTTCTTC,CASSPPESGAYNEQFF
TRBV28,TRBJ2-5,NA,NA,TGTGCCAGCGGCCCAGGAGGCAGGCCCTCCCAAGAGACCCAGTACTTC,CASGPGGRPSQETQYF
TRBV6-1,TRBJ2-1,TRBD1,few,TGTGCCAGCAGTGAAACCCTTCCATTCGACAGGGTAGGTTACAATGAGCAGTTCTTC,CASSETLPFDRVGYNEQFF
TRBV28,TRBJ1-6,TRBD1,NA,TGTGCCAGCACCGTAACCGGGACAGAGAGTAATTCACCCCTCCACTTT,CASTVTGTESNSPLHF
TRBV3-1/TRBV3-2,TRBJ1-3,NA,NA,TGTGCCAGCAGCCAAGACCAAGGGGCCATCTCTGGAAACACCATATATTTT,CASSQDQGAISGNTIYF
TRBV28,TRBJ1-6,NA,few,TGTGCCAGCAGTTTGTTGGGGGGTAGCGATTCACCCCTCCACTTT,CASSLLGGSDSPLHF
TRBV19,TRBJ2-1,NA,NA,TGTGCCAGTAGTGATCTAGGAGGGTATTACAATGAGCAGTTCTTC,CASSDLGGYYNEQFF
TRBV4-1,TRBJ2-2,TRBD1,NA,TGCGCCAGCAGCCAAGCCCCAGGGGGCGCGAACGGGGAGCTGTTTTTT,CASSQAPGGANGELFF
TRBV11-2,TRBJ2-7,NA,few,TGTGCCAGCAGCCAGGTAGGCTACGAGCAGTACTTC,CASSQVGYEQYF